The entry below describes one T cell receptor (beta chain). Its antigen is not known. The table came from immunoSEQ multiplex PCR; TCRdb's copy has only in-frame clones and leaves some out. This table has more than 25,000 clones, almost 90% appearing once. PRAID featured prominent immunodeficiency. This entry comes from a study of stem cell transplantation in POMP-related autoinflammatory disease. Study-wide results and caveats: PRAID patients trended toward lower TRB diversity and higher clonality in all analyzed T-cell subsets.

Sample: CD4+ T cells from PBMCs, taken before stem cell transplantation. The source of this sequence is a human donor with POMP-related autoinflammation and immune dysregulation (PRAID).

Written as DNA, the CDR3 is TGTGCCAGCAGTTTACGTCGACTAGCGGGTTCTGATACGCAGTATTTT. Encoded protein: CASSLRRLAGSDTQYF. The chain is built from TRBV28 and TRBJ2-3, with 10 bases that match TRBD2. Germline loops: CDR1 MDHEN, CDR2 SYDVKM. The length of the CDR3 is 16 residues. Trimming took 2 bases from V and 6 from J; bases not matched to a gene: 8. The entire variable domain, with the rest obtained from reference TRBV28 and TRBJ2-3, is as follows: DVKVTQSSRYLVKRTGEKVFLECVQDMDHENMFWYRQDPGLGLRLIYFSYDVKMKEKGDIPEGYSVSREKKERFSLILESASTNQTSMYLCASSLRRLAGSDTQYFGPGTRLTVL.